One T cell receptor beta chain is described in this entry. Its specificity is unknown. TCRdb reprocessed the reads with MiXCR, giving one entry per CDR3 protein. The table shows fewer than 1,000,000 distinct CDR3 sequences, with around 31% occurring only once. This record comes from a study of T cell repertoires in cytomegalovirus infection. CDR3 length: 15 residues. V was trimmed by 1 base and J by 1 base, leaving 8 bases between them. Germline CDR1 LNHDA, CDR2 SQIVND (reference sequence). The receptor comes from a human donor in good health (CMV status not recorded). Some clones in this sample may be carry-over from other donors' samples. The chain employs TRBV19 and TRBJ1-5; D is uncertain. The input for sequencing was cultured CD8+ T cells from PBMCs, taken from culture after CMV antigen stimulation. This CDR3 reads CASSIVLVSNQPQHF. Written as DNA, the CDR3 is TGTGCCAGTAGTATAGTTCTGGTGAGCAATCAGCCCCAGCATTTT.